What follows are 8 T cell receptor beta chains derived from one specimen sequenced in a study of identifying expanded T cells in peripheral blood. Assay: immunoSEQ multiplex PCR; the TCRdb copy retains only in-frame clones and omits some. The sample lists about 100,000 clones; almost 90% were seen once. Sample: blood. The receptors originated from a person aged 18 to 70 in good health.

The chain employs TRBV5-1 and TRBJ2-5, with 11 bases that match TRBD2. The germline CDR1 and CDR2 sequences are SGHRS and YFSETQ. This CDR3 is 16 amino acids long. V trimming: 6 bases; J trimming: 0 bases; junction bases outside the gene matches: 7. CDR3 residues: CASIPGTSGHQETQYF. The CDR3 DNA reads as TGCGCCAGCATCCCCGGGACTAGCGGTCACCAAGAGACCCAGTACTTC. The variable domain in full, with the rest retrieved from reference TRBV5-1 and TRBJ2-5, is KAGVTQTPRYLIKTRGQQVTLSCSPISGHRSVSWYQQTPGQGLQFLFEYFSETQRNKGNFPGRFSGRQFSNSRSEMNVSTLELGDSALYLCASIPGTSGHQETQYFGPGTRLLVL.

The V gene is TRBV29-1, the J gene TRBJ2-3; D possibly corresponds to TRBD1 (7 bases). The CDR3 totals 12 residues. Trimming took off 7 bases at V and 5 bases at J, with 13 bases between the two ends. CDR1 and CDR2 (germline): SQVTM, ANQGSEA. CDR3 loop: CSENRGGDTQYF. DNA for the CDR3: TGCAGCGAAAACAGGGGAGGAGATACGCAGTATTTT.

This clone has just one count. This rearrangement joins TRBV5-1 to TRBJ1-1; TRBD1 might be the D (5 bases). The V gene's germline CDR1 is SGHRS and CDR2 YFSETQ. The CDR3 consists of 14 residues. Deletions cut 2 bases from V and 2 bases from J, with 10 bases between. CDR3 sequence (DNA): TGCGCCAGCAGCTTCGAAGGGACTAACACTGAAGCTTTCTTT. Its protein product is CASSFEGTNTEAFF. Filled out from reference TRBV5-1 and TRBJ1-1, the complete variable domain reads KAGVTQTPRYLIKTRGQQVTLSCSPISGHRSVSWYQQTPGQGLQFLFEYFSETQRNKGNFPGRFSGRQFSNSRSEMNVSTLELGDSALYLCASSFEGTNTEAFFGQGTRLTVV.

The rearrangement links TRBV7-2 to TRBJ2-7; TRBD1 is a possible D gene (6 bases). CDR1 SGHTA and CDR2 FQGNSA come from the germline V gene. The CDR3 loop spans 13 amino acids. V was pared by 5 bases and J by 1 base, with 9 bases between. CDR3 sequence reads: CASSDGTSYEQYF. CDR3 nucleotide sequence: TGTGCCAGCAGCGACGGGACATCCTACGAGCAGTACTTC.

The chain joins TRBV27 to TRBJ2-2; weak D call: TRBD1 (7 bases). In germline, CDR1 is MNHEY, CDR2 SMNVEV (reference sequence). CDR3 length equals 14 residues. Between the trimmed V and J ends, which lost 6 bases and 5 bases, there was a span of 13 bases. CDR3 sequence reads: CASRKPGGTGELFF. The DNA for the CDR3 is TGTGCCAGCAGAAAGCCAGGGGGGACCGGGGAGCTGTTTTTT.

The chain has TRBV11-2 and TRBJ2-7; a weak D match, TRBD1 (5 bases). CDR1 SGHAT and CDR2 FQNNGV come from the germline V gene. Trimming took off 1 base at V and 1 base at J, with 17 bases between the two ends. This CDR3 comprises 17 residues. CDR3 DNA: TGTGCCAGCAGCTTAGGGTTTTCTTCTGACAGATCCTACGAGCAGTACTTC. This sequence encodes CASSLGFSSDRSYEQYF.

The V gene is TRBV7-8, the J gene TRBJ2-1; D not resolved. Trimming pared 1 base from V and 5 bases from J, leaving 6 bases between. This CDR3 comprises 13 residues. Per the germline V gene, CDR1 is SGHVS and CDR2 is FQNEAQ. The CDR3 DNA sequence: TGTGCCAGCAGCTTAGGTCGAAACAATGAGCAGTTCTTC. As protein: CASSLGRNNEQFF.

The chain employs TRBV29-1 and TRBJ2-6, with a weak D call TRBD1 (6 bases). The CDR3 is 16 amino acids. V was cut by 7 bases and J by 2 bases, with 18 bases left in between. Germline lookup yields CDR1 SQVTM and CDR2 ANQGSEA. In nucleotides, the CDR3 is TGCAGCGCTGCCCCCGCCAGGGGCGCTGGGGCCAACGTCCTGACTTTC. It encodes CSAAPARGAGANVLTF.